This T cell receptor (beta chain) emerged from a study of cytomegalovirus exposure and HLA in healthy donors. As regards this clone: This same CDR3 is encoded by further DNA sequences in the sample.

This CDR3 contains 15 residues. V gave up 0 bases and J gave up 9 bases; unmatched junction bases: 7. Germline values: CDR1 SGHRS, CDR2 YFSETQ. PCR amplification relied on 60 Vbeta primers (plus 13 Jbeta primers). Assay used: immunoSEQ multiplex PCR; TCRdb lists only in-frame clones, some missing. Of some 120,000 clones listed, roughly four fifths are singletons. The source is a man in his fifties in good health and CMV-seronegative. This chain uses TRBV5-1 with TRBJ2-1; 9 bases fit TRBD2. Sequencing was carried out using PBMCs. CDR3 loop: CASSLGGGGAGEQFF. DNA of the CDR3: TGCGCCAGCAGCTTGGGGGGCGGGGGGGCTGGTGAGCAGTTCTTC. The variable domain in full, completed from reference TRBV5-1 and TRBJ2-1, reads KAGVTQTPRYLIKTRGQQVTLSCSPISGHRSVSWYQQTPGQGLQFLFEYFSETQRNKGNFPGRFSGRQFSNSRSEMNVSTLELGDSALYLCASSLGGGGAGEQFFGPGTRLTVL.